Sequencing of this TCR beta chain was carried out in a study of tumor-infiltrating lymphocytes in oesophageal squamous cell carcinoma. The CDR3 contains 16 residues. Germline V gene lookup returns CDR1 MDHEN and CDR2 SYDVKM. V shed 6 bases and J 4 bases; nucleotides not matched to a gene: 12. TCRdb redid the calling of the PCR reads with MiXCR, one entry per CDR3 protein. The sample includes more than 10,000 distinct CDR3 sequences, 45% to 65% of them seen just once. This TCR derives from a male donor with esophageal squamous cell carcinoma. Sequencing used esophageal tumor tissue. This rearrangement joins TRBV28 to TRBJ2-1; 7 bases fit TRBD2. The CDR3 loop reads CASRKLGGGGYNEQFF. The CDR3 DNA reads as TGTGCCAGCAGAAAACTCGGTGGCGGGGGTTACAATGAGCAGTTCTTC.